This TCR beta chain was observed in a study of prognosis after radiotherapy for stage I lung cancer. Study-level information: Patients were roughly 13 men and more than 5 women aged about 50 to 85, median 74.5 years.

Genomic DNA provided the template from which TCR beta CDR3 was amplified by two-round multiplex PCR. Round one of PCR was performed, and it used primers specific to each TRBV and TRBJ gene. Each CDR3 protein is one row after TCRdb ran MiXCR on the multiplex PCR reads. Seen here are 27,000 or so distinct CDR3 sequences, roughly 40% observed once, and the top ten hold less than 40%. The V gene's germline CDR1 is SNHLY and CDR2 FYNNEI. V lost 10 bases, J lost 3 bases, and 12 bases lay in between. CDR3 length: 13 amino acids. The specimen comprised PBMCs, sampled before or after stereotactic body radiation therapy (not recorded which). This chain joins TRBV2 and TRBJ2-2; D is uncertain. The receptor comes from a donor of 50 years or more with non-small cell lung cancer. CDR3 sequence (DNA): TGTGCCACCAAACGATCCGACACCGGGGAGCTGTTTTTT. It codes for CATKRSDTGELFF.